A selection of T cell receptor beta chains follows, all from one sample in a study of beta chain features in type 1 diabetes. The data were produced by immunoSEQ multiplex PCR, yet TCRdb's version contains in-frame clones alone and is incomplete. This table holds nearly 700,000 clones, over 10% found once. Specimen: naive CD4+ T cells from blood. The source is a man between 18 and 29 years old with type 1 diabetes. Both conserved end residues are part of each CDR3. The D gene is left open where the match is weak. Size is stated for part of the rows, as once, few or many counts, or as a class when the clone is expanded.

clone size | D gene | J gene | V gene | CDR3 protein | CDR3 DNA
- | - | TRBJ1-2 | TRBV19 | CASRTANYGYTF | TGTGCCAGTAGAACAGCTAACTATGGCTACACCTTC
few | TRBD2 | TRBJ2-7 | TRBV2 | CASSDRLAGTYEQYF | TGTGCCAGCAGTGATCGACTAGCGGGGACCTACGAGCAGTACTTC
few | - | TRBJ1-3 | TRBV30 | CAWSGLSWVGNTIYF | TGTGCCTGGAGTGGTTTGAGCTGGGTTGGAAACACCATATATTTT
few | - | TRBJ2-2 | TRBV9 | CASSVGTVNTGELFF | TGTGCCAGCAGCGTAGGAACAGTGAACACCGGGGAGCTGTTTTTT
few | - | TRBJ2-7 | TRBV27 | CASSFRGDHYEQYF | TGTGCCAGCAGTTTTCGCGGGGACCACTACGAGCAGTACTTC
- | - | TRBJ1-1 | TRBV11-2 | CASSLATELVAEAFF | TGTGCCAGCAGCTTAGCGACGGAGCTTGTTGCTGAAGCTTTCTTT
few | - | TRBJ2-4 | TRBV10-3 | CAISADRAKNIQYF | TGTGCCATCAGTGCTGACAGAGCCAAAAACATTCAGTACTTC
- | - | TRBJ2-7 | TRBV7-9 | CASSTQGWDEQYF | TGTGCCAGCAGCACCCAGGGTTGGGACGAGCAGTACTTC
- | - | TRBJ2-7 | TRBV11-2 | CASSLNLADEQYF | TGTGCCAGCAGCTTAAATCTGGCGGACGAGCAGTACTTC
- | - | TRBJ2-5 | TRBV7-9 | CACTGPRETQYF | TGTGCCTGCACAGGACCCAGAGAGACCCAGTACTTC
- | - | TRBJ2-3 | TRBV2 | CASSMERVSTDTQYF | TGTGCCAGCAGCATGGAAAGGGTTAGCACAGATACGCAGTATTTT
- | TRBD1 | TRBJ2-7 | TRBV30 | CAWSPYGTGNSYEQYF | TGTGCCTGGAGCCCTTACGGGACAGGGAACTCCTACGAGCAGTACTTC
- | - | TRBJ2-1 | TRBV5-6 | CASSLGEWTEQFF | TGTGCCAGCAGCTTGGGAGAATGGACAGAGCAGTTCTTC
- | TRBD2 | TRBJ2-3 | TRBV9 | CASTSTGTSNADTQYF | TGTGCCAGCACCTCTACCGGGACTAGCAACGCAGATACGCAGTATTTT
- | - | TRBJ2-3 | TRBV9 | CASSATGTADTQYF | TGTGCCAGCAGCGCTACAGGGACGGCAGATACGCAGTATTTT
- | - | TRBJ1-1 | TRBV30 | CAWSVEGFTEAFF | TGTGCCTGGAGTGTAGAAGGGTTCACTGAAGCTTTCTTT
- | - | TRBJ2-3 | TRBV28 | CASSLVALRTQYF | TGTGCCAGCAGTTTGGTGGCGTTGCGTACGCAGTATTTT
few | - | TRBJ2-5 | TRBV30 | CAWSLGSKYQETQYF | TGTGCCTGGAGTTTAGGGAGCAAGTACCAAGAGACCCAGTACTTC
few | - | TRBJ1-4 | TRBV5-4 | CASSLRTAPNEKLFF | TGTGCCAGCAGCTTGAGGACAGCTCCTAATGAAAAACTGTTTTTT
- | - | TRBJ2-2 | TRBV6-6 | CASSYPPAQAGELFF | TGTGCCAGCAGTTACCCGCCAGCGCAAGCGGGGGAGCTGTTTTTT
- | - | TRBJ2-1 | TRBV6-4 | CASSFAGVAGNEQFF | TGTGCCAGCAGCTTCGCAGGCGTTGCTGGCAATGAGCAGTTCTTC
few | TRBD1 | TRBJ1-1 | TRBV29-1 | CSVEKDRVNTEAFF | TGCAGCGTTGAGAAGGACAGGGTCAACACTGAAGCTTTCTTT
- | TRBD2 | TRBJ2-1 | TRBV5-1 | CASSLDLAGGGEQFF | TGCGCCAGCAGCTTGGATCTAGCGGGAGGCGGAGAGCAGTTCTTC
few | - | TRBJ2-1 | TRBV6-1 | CASSDPTGGSHNEQFF | TGTGCCAGCAGTGACCCCACCGGTGGGTCTCACAATGAGCAGTTCTTC
few | - | TRBJ1-4 | TRBV10-3 | CAIREGSTNEKLFF | TGTGCCATCAGAGAGGGGTCAACTAATGAAAAACTGTTTTTT
few | TRBD1 | TRBJ1-2 | TRBV25-1 | CASRETGALFTF | TGTGCCAGCAGGGAGACAGGGGCTCTCTTCACCTTC
few | TRBD1 | TRBJ2-1 | TRBV19 | CASSGDRGYNEQFF | TGTGCCAGTAGTGGGGACAGGGGTTACAATGAGCAGTTCTTC
few | TRBD2 | TRBJ2-1 | TRBV7-6 | CASSRRATTSGAYNEQFF | TGTGCCAGCAGCCGTAGGGCAACGACTAGCGGTGCCTACAATGAGCAGTTCTTC
- | - | TRBJ2-7 | TRBV10-3 | CAISESTVYEQYF | TGTGCCATCAGTGAGTCGACAGTCTACGAGCAGTACTTC
few | TRBD2 | TRBJ2-3 | TRBV9 | CASSVVRGELTDTQYF | TGTGCCAGCAGCGTAGTACGGGGGGAGCTCACAGATACGCAGTATTTT
once | - | TRBJ1-5 | TRBV30 | CAWDTGNQPQHF | TGTGCCTGGGATACAGGAAATCAGCCCCAGCATTTT
few | - | TRBJ1-5 | TRBV27 | CASSTSGSNQPQHF | TGTGCCAGCAGTACCTCAGGTAGCAATCAGCCCCAGCATTTT
- | - | TRBJ1-2 | TRBV7-2 | CASSAGQNYGYTF | TGTGCCAGCAGCGCCGGACAGAACTATGGCTACACCTTC
few | - | TRBJ1-2 | TRBV29-1 | CSVAVQDNYGYTF | TGCAGCGTTGCTGTTCAGGACAACTATGGCTACACCTTC
few | TRBD1 | TRBJ2-5 | TRBV28 | CASSPLNRGETQYF | TGTGCCAGCAGCCCTCTGAACAGGGGTGAGACCCAGTACTTC
few | - | TRBJ2-7 | TRBV5-1 | CASSLEIAYEQYF | TGCGCCAGCAGCTTGGAAATAGCCTACGAGCAGTACTTC
- | TRBD1 | TRBJ2-1 | TRBV19 | CASSTIWDRVSYNEQFF | TGTGCCAGTAGTACCATTTGGGACAGGGTTTCCTACAATGAGCAGTTCTTC
- | TRBD1 | TRBJ2-7 | TRBV7-3 | CASSQRGQGFYEQYF | TGTGCCAGCAGCCAAAGGGGACAGGGATTCTACGAGCAGTACTTC
few | - | TRBJ2-7 | TRBV5-1 | CASSLVGTSPSYEQYF | TGCGCCAGCAGCTTGGTGGGCACCAGCCCCTCCTACGAGCAGTACTTC
few | TRBD2 | TRBJ2-1 | TRBV19 | CASSPSSGSSYNEQFF | TGTGCCAGTAGTCCGAGTAGCGGGAGCTCCTACAATGAGCAGTTCTTC
- | - | TRBJ2-3 | TRBV14 | CASSRMRGDTDTQYF | TGTGCCAGCAGCCGGATGAGGGGGGACACAGATACGCAGTATTTT
few | - | TRBJ1-4 | TRBV30 | CAWRRGGAEKLFF | TGTGCCTGGAGACGCGGGGGCGCTGAAAAACTGTTTTTT
- | - | TRBJ1-6 | TRBV5-1 | CASSLEAGASPLHF | TGCGCCAGCAGCTTGGAGGCAGGGGCCTCACCCCTCCACTTT
- | - | TRBJ2-3 | TRBV14 | CASSQRQDTSTDTQYF | TGTGCCAGCAGCCAACGCCAGGACACTAGCACAGATACGCAGTATTTT
- | - | TRBJ2-7 | TRBV7-2 | CASSFGGSDEQYF | TGTGCCAGCAGCTTCGGGGGCAGCGACGAGCAGTACTTC
few | TRBD1 | TRBJ1-4 | TRBV5-1 | CASPLGQGGEKLFF | TGCGCCAGTCCCCTCGGACAGGGCGGCGAAAAACTGTTTTTT
few | - | TRBJ2-2 | TRBV30 | CAWSVLAGVSYTGELFF | TGTGCCTGGAGTGTATTGGCAGGGGTTTCGTACACCGGGGAGCTGTTTTTT
- | - | TRBJ1-4 | TRBV5-1 | CASSFSQNEKLFF | TGCGCCAGCAGCTTTAGCCAGAATGAAAAACTGTTTTTT
- | TRBD1 | TRBJ2-1 | TRBV30 | CAWIRDSQGEQFF | TGTGCCTGGATCCGGGACAGCCAAGGGGAGCAGTTCTTC